These 2 T cell receptor beta chains share one sample of origin, sequenced in a study of neurological immune-mediated disorders. A single record per CDR3 protein comes from TCRdb applying MiXCR to the 5' RACE reads. The sample includes 25,000 to 35,000 distinct CDR3 sequences, approximately 1.5% of them seen just once. The sample was PBMCs. The receptors originated from a woman under 40 with multiple sclerosis.

This clonotype was counted many times. The rearrangement links TRBV20-1 to TRBJ1-6, with 8 bases matching TRBD1. The CDR3 length is 14 residues. CDR1 is DFQATT, CDR2 SNEGSKA, per germline (reference sequence). J gave up 7 bases and V 4 bases, and 6 bases lay outside the gene matches. The CDR3 region has the DNA TGCAGTGCTATGGACAGGGCTTCGAATTCACCCCTCCACTTT. Translating it yields CSAMDRASNSPLHF.

This chain links TRBV6-2 or TRBV6-3 with TRBJ2-5, with D perhaps TRBD1 (6 bases). With 7 bases removed from V and 7 bases from J, the gap between germline ends came to 13 bases. Germline loops: CDR1 MNHEY, CDR2 SVGEGT. This CDR3 spans 12 amino acids. The CDR3 region has the DNA TGTGCCAGCACCGGGTCAGGGGCGACCCAGTACTTC. It translates to CASTGSGATQYF.